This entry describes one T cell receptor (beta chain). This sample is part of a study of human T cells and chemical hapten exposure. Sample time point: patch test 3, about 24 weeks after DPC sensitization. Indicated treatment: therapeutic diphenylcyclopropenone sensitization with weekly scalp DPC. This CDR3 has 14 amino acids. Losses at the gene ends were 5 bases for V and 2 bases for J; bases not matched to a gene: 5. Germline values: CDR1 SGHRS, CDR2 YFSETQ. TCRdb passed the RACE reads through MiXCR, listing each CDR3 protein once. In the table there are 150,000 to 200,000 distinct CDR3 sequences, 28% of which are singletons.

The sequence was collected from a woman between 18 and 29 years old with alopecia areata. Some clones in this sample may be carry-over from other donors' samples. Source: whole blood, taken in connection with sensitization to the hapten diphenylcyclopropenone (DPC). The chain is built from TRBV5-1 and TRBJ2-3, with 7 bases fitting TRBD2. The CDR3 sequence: CASRSSGITDTQYF. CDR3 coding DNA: TGCGCCAGCAGGTCGAGCGGGATCACAGATACGCAGTATTTT.